This is a list of T cell receptor beta chains from one sample in a study of blood T cell repertoires in COVID-19. Profiling relied on immunoSEQ multiplex PCR, and the TCRdb table lists in-frame clones only, not all of them. Counted here are about 330,000 clones, 92% occurring once; the ten biggest clones make up roughly 18%. The source material was PBMCs or T cells enriched from blood (not recorded which). These receptors were obtained from a woman aged 25 to 39 who had recovered from COVID-19. The CDR3 runs from the conserved cysteine through the conserved F or W. A D gene is named only where the DNA matches it firmly.

TRBV11-2,-,TRBJ1-1,CASSLSRNTEAFF
TRBV6-2/TRBV6-3,TRBD1,TRBJ1-2,CASSPGQGRTNYGYTF
TRBV7-2,TRBD1,TRBJ1-1,CASTPGGSTEAFF
TRBV3-1/TRBV3-2,-,TRBJ1-1,CASSTRHGGWNTEAFF
TRBV11-3,-,TRBJ1-5,CASKSKRERKNF
TRBV28,-,TRBJ2-5,CASSLTGRVETQYF
TRBV28,TRBD1,TRBJ1-5,CASSSGTGYGNQPQHF
TRBV7-9,-,TRBJ2-3,CASSLATADTQYF
TRBV28,TRBD1,TRBJ1-4,CASSFVVSQGDEKLFF
TRBV5-1,-,TRBJ1-1,CASSSKEGAHTEAFF
TRBV5-1,-,TRBJ1-2,CASSLDGIQGNGYTF
TRBV5-1,-,TRBJ1-1,CASSFGQTNTEAFF
TRBV3-1/TRBV3-2,TRBD1,TRBJ1-2,CASSQTGDSYGYTF
TRBV28,TRBD1,TRBJ1-6,CASSPGQGSNSPLHF
TRBV6-5,-,TRBJ2-3,CASSYSGRGGTDTQYF
TRBV6-5,-,TRBJ2-6,CASTRQSSGANVLTF
TRBV28,TRBD1,TRBJ1-1,CASSYGDRGNTEAFF
TRBV3-1/TRBV3-2,-,TRBJ2-7,CASSQERLAIPYEQYF
TRBV20-1,-,TRBJ1-2,CSASTGTSYGYTF
TRBV5-6,TRBD2,TRBJ2-1,CASSLIAGALYNEQFF
TRBV7-3,-,TRBJ1-2,CASSPPGVHGYTF
TRBV28,-,TRBJ1-2,CASSWAGHGYTF